This TCR beta chain was retrieved from a study of blood T cell repertoires in COVID-19. Study information: Spain, Italy and the United States supplied samples that represented acute and convalescent COVID-19. Sample material is recorded as cDNA or gDNA derived from T cells, B-cell-depleted T cells, or PBMCs.

The V and J ends lost 6 bases and 7 bases, in that order; junction bases with no gene match: 11. The length of the CDR3 is 15 residues. The germline gives CDR1 SGHTA, CDR2 FQGTGA. The table came from immunoSEQ multiplex PCR; TCRdb's copy has only in-frame clones and leaves some out. The data show about 210,000 clones, roughly 90% seen once. The chain carries TRBV7-3 and TRBJ2-1; TRBD2 matches at 8 bases. Sequencing was carried out using peripheral blood. This clonotype was sampled from a man between 18 and 35 years old with active or convalescent COVID-19. The CDR3 sequence: CASSRTSGPLNEQFF. Here the CDR3 DNA reads TGTGCCAGCAGTCGAACTAGCGGACCCCTTAATGAGCAGTTCTTC.